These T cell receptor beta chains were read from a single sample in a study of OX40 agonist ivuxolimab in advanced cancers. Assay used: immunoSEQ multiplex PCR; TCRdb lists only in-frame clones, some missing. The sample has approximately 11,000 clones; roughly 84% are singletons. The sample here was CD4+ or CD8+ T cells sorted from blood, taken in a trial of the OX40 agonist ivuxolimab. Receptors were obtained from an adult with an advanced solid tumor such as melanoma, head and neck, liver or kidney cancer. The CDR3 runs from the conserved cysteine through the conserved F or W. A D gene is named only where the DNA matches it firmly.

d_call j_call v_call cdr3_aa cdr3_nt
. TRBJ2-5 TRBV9 CASSVGGGETQYF TGTGCCAGCAGCGTTGGTGGGGGGGAGACCCAGTACTTC
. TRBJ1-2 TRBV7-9 CASSLGQVSYGYTF TGTGCCAGCAGCTTAGGTCAGGTCTCCTATGGCTACACCTTC
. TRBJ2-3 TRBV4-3 CASSQDLRGDTDTQYF TGCGCCAGCAGCCAAGATCTCAGGGGAGACACAGATACGCAGTATTTT
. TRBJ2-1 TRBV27 CASSATQGGRLAPTYNEQFF TGTGCCAGCAGCGCAACCCAGGGGGGCCGACTAGCGCCGACTTACAATGAGCAGTTCTTC
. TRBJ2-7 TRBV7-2 CASSLEWGYEQYF TGTGCCAGCAGCTTAGAGTGGGGGTACGAGCAGTACTTC
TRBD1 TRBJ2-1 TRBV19 CASSIGTGRNEQFF TGTGCCAGTAGTATTGGGACAGGGCGCAATGAGCAGTTCTTC
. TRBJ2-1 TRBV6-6 CASSLGTLTLDEQFF TGTGCCAGCAGTCTCGGGACACTTACTCTCGATGAGCAGTTCTTC
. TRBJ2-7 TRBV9 CASSVGTGPYEQYF TGTGCCAGCAGCGTAGGAACCGGACCCTACGAGCAGTACTTC
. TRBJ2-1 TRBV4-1 CASSQADSSYNEQFF TGCGCCAGCAGCCAAGCTGACTCCTCCTACAATGAGCAGTTCTTC
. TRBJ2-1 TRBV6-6 CASSPGQGPYNEQFF TGTGCCAGCAGCCCGGGGCAGGGCCCTTACAATGAGCAGTTCTTC
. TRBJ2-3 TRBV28 CASSSLLTDTQYF TGTGCCAGCAGTTCTCTTCTCACAGATACGCAGTATTTT
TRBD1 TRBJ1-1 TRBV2 CASSGYRGLNTEAFF TGTGCCAGCAGTGGTTACAGGGGCCTGAACACTGAAGCTTTCTTT
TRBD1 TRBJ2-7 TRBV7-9 CASSLGGQGTYEQYF TGTGCCAGCAGCTTAGGGGGACAGGGAACCTACGAGCAGTACTTC
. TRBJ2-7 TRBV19 CASSSGRGYEQYF TGTGCCAGTAGTTCGGGGCGTGGTTACGAGCAGTACTTC
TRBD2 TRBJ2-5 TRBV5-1 CASSPLYSSGGNQETQYF TGCGCCAGCAGCCCGCTGTACTCTAGCGGGGGTAACCAAGAGACCCAGTACTTC
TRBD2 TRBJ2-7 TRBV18 CASSPPAGGQGEQYF TGTGCCAGCTCACCACCAGCGGGAGGGCAAGGCGAGCAGTACTTC
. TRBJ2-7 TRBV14 CASSQAREQYF TGTGCCAGCAGCCAAGCACGGGAGCAGTACTTC
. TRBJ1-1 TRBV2 CASSGSWGAVTEAFF TGTGCCAGCAGTGGGAGTTGGGGGGCTGTCACTGAAGCTTTCTTT
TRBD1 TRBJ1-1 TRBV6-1 CAHRGLNTEAFF TGTGCTCACAGGGGCTTGAACACTGAAGCTTTCTTT
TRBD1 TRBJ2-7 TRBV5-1 CASSLQTGPGYEQYF TGCGCCAGCAGCCTTCAGACAGGGCCCGGCTACGAGCAGTACTTC
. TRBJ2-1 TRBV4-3 CASSQRLSPPGEANEQFF TGCGCCAGCAGCCAACGCTTATCCCCACCTGGGGAGGCCAATGAGCAGTTCTTC
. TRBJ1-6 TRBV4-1 CASSQVPPQALGSPLHF TGCGCCAGCAGCCAAGTACCCCCTCAGGCTTTGGGTTCACCCCTCCACTTT
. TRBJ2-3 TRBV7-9 CAVDTQYF TGTGCCGTGGATACGCAGTATTTT
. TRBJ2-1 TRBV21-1 CASSRGLAGEVRYNEQFF TGTGCCAGCAGCCGAGGACTAGCGGGGGAGGTTAGGTACAATGAGCAGTTCTTC
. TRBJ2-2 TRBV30 CASTGDTGELFF TGTGCCTCGACAGGAGACACCGGGGAGCTGTTTTTT
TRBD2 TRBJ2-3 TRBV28 CASSLYGLAGYTDTQYF TGTGCCAGCAGTTTATATGGACTAGCGGGATACACAGATACGCAGTATTTT